A selection of T cell receptor beta chains follows, all from one sample in a study of blood T cell repertoires in COVID-19. Assay used: immunoSEQ multiplex PCR; TCRdb lists only in-frame clones, some missing. The sample gives about 260,000 clones, approximately 90% of which show up once; approximately 4.3% is in the top ten. The sequenced material came from peripheral blood. All receptors derive from a man between 60 and 70 years old who had recovered from COVID-19. CDR3s leave out the opening cysteine and the closing phenylalanine or tryptophan.

length: 12
J: TRBJ2-7
V: TRBV11-2
CDR3: ASSLFKSSYEQY

length: 16
J: TRBJ2-2
V: TRBV5-1
CDR3: ASSLPTSGGPNTGELF

length: 12
J: TRBJ2-5
V: TRBV2
CDR3: ASSGTSDGETQY

length: 11
J: TRBJ2-3
V: TRBV5-1
CDR3: ASSTDMGDTQY

length: 12
J: TRBJ2-3
V: TRBV2
CDR3: ASREAPGTDTQY

length: 11
J: TRBJ1-4
V: TRBV6-5
CDR3: AATGGSGEKLF

length: 12
J: TRBJ2-4
V: TRBV14
CDR3: ASSPPGVTSRQY

length: 12
J: TRBJ2-2
V: TRBV7-8
CDR3: ASSISAGSGELF

length: 14
J: TRBJ1-1
V: TRBV19
CDR3: ASSNYGQSGIAEAF

length: 11
J: TRBJ1-1
V: TRBV29-1
CDR3: SVGRGRGTEAF

length: 13
J: TRBJ2-7
V: TRBV18
CDR3: ASSPGAGATYEQY